This T cell receptor beta chain was retrieved from a study of blood T cells in healthy people across ages (dated by TCRdb to between 2014 and 2017). Background on the whole study: In model experiments, roughly one uniquely barcoded TCR beta cDNA molecule per two T cells was captured by template switching. To avoid experimental bias, donors of different ages were distributed randomly across sequencing lanes. The study measured age-related changes in TCR beta repertoire diversity using deep sequencing normalized with unique cDNA molecular identifiers. Four age groups were formed from the donors: young (average 16 years), middle-aged (approximately 40), aged (approximately 60) and long-lived (about 80). Two additional independent replicas of 1 million unique cDNA reads from the same blood draw were analyzed for two donors (one aged 18 to 30 and one aged 80 or older). Points the paper makes about the study in general: As age increased, observed TCR beta diversity per million T cells dropped in a roughly linear way, and a significant reduction was already evident by age around 41. Estimates of total diversity based on one million sequenced T cells were considered lower bounds and underestimates. Compared with the aged group, more naive CD4+ T cells, fewer expanded clones and increased TCR diversity were shown by the long-lived group, suggesting age selection. The percentage of naive T cells measured by flow cytometry correlated strongly with observed TCR beta diversity. The CMV infection status of donors was not known, potentially confounding age-related changes in expanded clonotypes. Bulk unsorted PBMC profiling prevented conclusive comparison of naive and antigen-experienced compartments.

Library preparation was by 5' RACE. The reads were generated on an Illumina HiSeq 2500. A second roughly 7 to 11 cycle PCR used a sample-barcoded 5' primer and a J-beta primer mix. A template-switch 5' adaptor carrying 12 random nucleotides introduced a unique molecular identifier onto each TCR beta cDNA molecule. At least 2.5 million CDR3-containing paired-end reads were obtained from each sample. All of the RNA was converted into first-strand cDNA using the Mint cDNA synthesis kit, with a TRBC-specific oligonucleotide serving as the primer. After uracil-DNA glycosylase treatment, a first 18-cycle PCR used universal primers M1SS and BC2_uni_R on all cDNA. The original methods were these. Each sample was normalized by randomly selecting 1 million high-quality reads, each carrying a distinct molecular identifier. Reads with shared molecular identifiers were discarded instead of being binned into consensus sequences. CDR3 identification, clonotype clustering and error correction used MiTCR with a Q25 quality threshold and the strictest error-elimination algorithm. Lower-bound total TCR beta diversity was estimated with a nonparametric unseen species model using Euler transformation. The public reads were run again by TCRdb, first through fastp at Q25 and then through MiXCR, and only productive beta chains were kept. Each CDR3 protein gets just one entry, which takes the most common genes and DNA from the rows behind it. TCRdb, not the original authors, processed these V and J calls. The sample yields fewer than 750,000 distinct CDR3 sequences; about 50% were counted once. The ten most abundant clones make up less than 15% of the sample.

Systemically healthy Caucasian individuals from Russia, some 36 in total and aged roughly 6 to 100 years, were included as donors. Each donor gave about 11 milliliters of peripheral blood, drawn into EDTA-treated Vacutainer tubes. PBMCs were isolated by Ficoll-Paque density-gradient centrifugation, with at least 6 million obtained per sample. Trizol reagent was used to extract total RNA from the PBMCs, yielding at least 5.5 micrograms per sample. Naive CD45RAhigh/CD27high T cell percentages were measured by flow cytometry on a PBMC aliquot from every donor. From the germline V gene, CDR1 is SGHTA and CDR2 is FQGNSA. V is cut back by 1 base and J by 4 bases, with 11 bases in the junction unmatched. Reading from cysteine to phenylalanine, the CDR3 counts 18 amino acids. The kept DNA is CDR3 alone, 54 bases in frame from the first base. This clonotype came up many times. Its antigen target is currently unknown. No base qualities exist here, and no much larger clone lies one base off it.

The sequenced sample consisted of blood. This clonotype originated in a woman of 80 years or more in good health. The chain employs TRBV7-2 and TRBJ2-5, with 11 bases aligning to TRBD2. The nucleotide sequence is given as TGTGCCAGCAGCTTAGTTAGGGTAGCGGGAGGGATGGGAGAGACCCAGTACTTC. This sequence encodes CASSLVRVAGGMGETQYF. Beyond the CDR3, the reference TRBV7-2 and TRBJ2-5 genes provide the residues; the full variable domain reads: GAGVSQSPSNKVTEKGKDVELRCDPISGHTALYWYRQSLGQGLEFLIYFQGNSAPDKSGLPSDRFSAERTGGSVSTLTIQRTQQEDSAVYLCASSLVRVAGGMGETQYFGPGTRLLVL.